Here is one T cell receptor (beta chain) with its context. Its antigen is unidentified. CDR1 is MDHEN, CDR2 SYDVKM, per germline. This CDR3 contains 17 residues. Trimming at V came to 4 bases and at J to 4 bases, leaving 7 bases not matched to a gene. Construction of TCR beta libraries was performed using quantitative 5'-RACE with molecular barcodes. In TCRdb, the 5' RACE reads were re-called with MiXCR into one record per CDR3 protein. The sample has more than 150,000 distinct CDR3 sequences, over 10% seen once; the top ten hold 16%. The data were taken from a study of CD8 T cells in ankylosing spondylitis. General study points: Significant enrichment of disease-linked clones was reported in matched ankylosing spondylitis synovial fluid. In ankylosing spondylitis blood, a motif of roughly 8 highly homologous TCR beta variants appeared characteristic. Existing reports had already noted some motif variants in reactive arthritis synovial fluid and blood.

The clonotype comes from a male donor with ankylosing spondylitis or in good health (not recorded which). This chain connects TRBV28 to TRBJ2-7, with 16 bases aligning to TRBD2. Sequencing was done on a sample of blood, either unsorted or a sorted T cell fraction (not recorded which). The CDR3 reads CASSSPGTSGRAYEQYF. CDR3 sequence (DNA): TGTGCCAGCAGTTCTCCCGGGACTAGCGGGAGGGCTTACGAGCAGTACTTC.